This TCR beta chain was captured by sequencing in a study of CD8 T cells in ankylosing spondylitis. TCRdb called the 5' RACE reads again in MiXCR, with one record for every CDR3 protein. The table lists around 160,000 distinct CDR3 sequences, around a tenth of them singletons. This clonotype has a count of ten or more. In germline, CDR1 is SGHRS, CDR2 YFSETQ. There are 15 residues in the CDR3. The V segment lost 0 bases and the J segment 6 bases; nucleotides outside the gene matches: 5. This TCR came from a male donor with ankylosing spondylitis or in good health (not recorded which). This chain connects TRBV5-1 to TRBJ2-1, with TRBD2 identical over 8 bases. Input material: blood, either unsorted or a sorted T cell fraction (not recorded which). The CDR3 sequence is CASSLVAGGINEQFF. For the CDR3, the DNA is TGCGCCAGCAGCTTGGTTGCGGGAGGTATCAATGAGCAGTTCTTC.